This record concerns one TCR beta chain sequence. Its target is unknown. Germline lookup yields CDR1 MGHRA and CDR2 YSYEKL. This CDR3 has 15 residues. The junction had 2 bases not matched to a gene; V was cut back by 0 bases and J by 3 bases. The entry originates in a study of cytomegalovirus exposure and HLA in healthy donors. Study results and limitations: More clonal expansion characterized HLA-associated TCR beta chains than equally common others in a later analysis. A missense variant in DCLRE1C was later tied to TCR beta V- and J-gene trimming. As immune exposure information, only CMV serostatus was available. Earlier results showed most TCR beta V segments being productive about 87% or about 30% of the time.

The PCR used 60 Vbeta and 13 Jbeta primers. TCRdb's copy holds only in-frame clones and misses some; the assay was immunoSEQ multiplex PCR. The sample carries about 150,000 clones, 77% recorded once. Source material: PBMCs. This rearrangement joins TRBV4-1 to TRBJ2-7, with 10 bases aligning to TRBD2. The sequence came from a male donor in good health and CMV-seronegative. The CDR3 bases are TGCGCCAGCAGCCAAGAAGGGACTAGCGTCTACGAGCAGTACTTC. This gives the protein CASSQEGTSVYEQYF.